One and the same sample provided the 12 T cell receptor beta chains below, sequenced in a study of control samples from healthy donors and cancer patients. Sequenced by immunoSEQ multiplex PCR; TCRdb stores in-frame clones only, minus some. Seen here are 150,000 to 200,000 clones, 80% to 95% observed once, and the top ten hold approximately 4%. Sample: blood. The receptor source for this set is a woman aged 60-75 years in good health.

This sequence joins TRBV4-3 and TRBJ2-5; D might be TRBD1 or TRBD2, each matching 5 bases. Germline V gene sequence: CDR1 LGHNA, CDR2 YSLEER. V lost 1 base to trimming and J lost 3 bases, with 21 bases between them. The length of the CDR3 is 18 residues. CDR3 sequence (DNA): TGCGCCAGCAGCCAAGGGAACGGGGCAGGCAGGAGCGAAGAGACCCAGTACTTC. Translated, it gives CASSQGNGAGRSEETQYF.

V is TRBV10-3 and J is TRBJ1-1; D remains unclear. CDR1 ENHRY and CDR2 SYGVKD come from the germline V gene. The length of the CDR3 is 12 residues. Trimming removed 7 bases from V and 1 base from J, with 7 bases in between. CDR3 region: CAIKSQNTEAFF. CDR3 DNA sequence: TGTGCCATCAAATCCCAGAACACTGAAGCTTTCTTT.

The chain uses TRBV27 and TRBJ1-5; possible D gene TRBD1, 5 bases. The CDR3 covers 14 residues. Germline lookup yields CDR1 MNHEY and CDR2 SMNVEV (reference sequence). V lost 0 bases to trimming and J lost 4 bases, with 7 bases between them. Here the CDR3 DNA reads TGTGCCAGCAGTTTATCGTGGGGGAATCAGCCCCAGCATTTT. It translates to CASSLSWGNQPQHF.

This chain links TRBV5-4 with TRBJ2-5; 9 nucleotides line up with TRBD2. The CDR3 runs to 16 residues. The V segment lost 0 bases and the J segment 1 base; nucleotides outside the gene matches: 4. Germline loops: CDR1 SGHNT, CDR2 YYREEE (reference sequence). The CDR3 DNA sequence: TGTGCCAGCAGCTTGGGGCTAGCGGGACCCCAAGAGACCCAGTACTTC. Translating gives CASSLGLAGPQETQYF.

The genes are TRBV15 and TRBJ1-2; TRBD1 aligns across 9 bases. The CDR3 consists of 17 residues. The germline V gene has CDR1 LNHNV and CDR2 YYDKDF (reference sequence). With V trimmed by 0 bases and J by 5 bases, 10 bases remained unmatched. CDR3 sequence: CATSRDRLQGARYGYTF. The DNA of the CDR3 is TGTGCCACCAGCAGAGATCGTCTACAGGGGGCGCGGTATGGCTACACCTTC.

The V and J genes are TRBV18 and TRBJ1-2; perhaps TRBD1 as D (5 bases). Germline-derived CDR1 and CDR2 are KGHSH and LQKENI. Trimming shortened V by 5 bases and J by 6 bases, and 19 bases separated the two germline ends. The CDR3 extends over 15 amino acids. The CDR3 here is CASSSTDDRPHGYTF. DNA of the CDR3: TGTGCCAGCTCATCGACGGACGACAGACCCCATGGCTACACCTTC.

V and J are TRBV5-1 and TRBJ1-6; D remains unclear. Trimming cost V 1 base and J 5 bases, with 13 bases left between them. Germline assignment: CDR1 SGHRS and CDR2 YFSETQ. There are 16 residues in the CDR3. CDR3 sequence reads: CASSLQGSEDNSPLHF. CDR3 DNA sequence: TGCGCCAGCAGCTTGCAAGGATCCGAAGATAATTCACCCCTCCACTTT.

V gene TRBV19 combines with J gene TRBJ2-1, with 9 nucleotides matching TRBD1. This CDR3 is 14 amino acids long. V shed 8 bases and J 8 bases; nucleotides not matched to a gene: 10. CDR1 and CDR2 from the germline V gene are LNHDA and SQIVND (reference sequence). The chain's CDR3 is CASCSGQGFDEQFF. The CDR3 DNA reads as TGTGCCAGTTGTTCCGGACAGGGGTTCGATGAGCAGTTCTTC. Supplemented by reference TRBV19 and TRBJ2-1, the full variable domain reads DGGITQSPKYLFRKEGQNVTLSCEQNLNHDAMYWYRQDPGQGLRLIYYSQIVNDFQKGDIAEGYSVSREKKESFPLTVTSAQKNPTAFYLCASCSGQGFDEQFFGPGTRLTVL.

This chain joins TRBV4-2 and TRBJ1-2; TRBD1 matches at 7 bases. V gave up 4 bases and J gave up 6 bases; unmatched junction bases: 8. The CDR3 is 14 amino acids. Looked up from germline, CDR1 is LGHNA and CDR2 is YNFKEQ. CDR3 amino acids: CASSPRQGTNGYTF. CDR3 nucleotide sequence: TGTGCCAGCAGCCCTAGACAGGGTACGAATGGCTACACCTTC.

The chain combines TRBV30 with TRBJ2-7; the match to TRBD1 covers 10 bases. V shed 1 base, J shed 5 bases, and the junction held 2 bases outside the gene matches. The CDR3 covers 13 residues. Germline V gene sequence: CDR1 GTSNPN, CDR2 SVGIG (reference sequence). CDR3 sequence reads: CAWSADRGNEQYF. The CDR3 DNA is TGTGCCTGGAGTGCGGACAGGGGGAACGAGCAGTACTTC.

This chain links TRBV9 with TRBJ1-5, with D possibly being TRBD1 (5 bases). V was cut by 3 bases and J by 5 bases, with 12 bases left in between. The CDR3 is 14 residues long. Germline-derived CDR1 and CDR2 are SGDLS and YYNGEE. CDR3: CASSAGLIDQPQHF. CDR3 coding DNA: TGTGCCAGCAGCGCGGGACTCATCGATCAGCCCCAGCATTTT.

A single count supports this clone. The CDR3 DNA reads TGCGCCAGCAGCTTGGGGTCTGATTCACCCCTCCACTTT. Its protein is CASSLGSDSPLHF. V gene TRBV5-1 combines with J gene TRBJ1-6; D ambiguous. This CDR3 is 13 amino acids long. Trimming removed 0 bases at V and 8 bases at J, with 6 bases between. Germline assignment: CDR1 SGHRS and CDR2 YFSETQ.